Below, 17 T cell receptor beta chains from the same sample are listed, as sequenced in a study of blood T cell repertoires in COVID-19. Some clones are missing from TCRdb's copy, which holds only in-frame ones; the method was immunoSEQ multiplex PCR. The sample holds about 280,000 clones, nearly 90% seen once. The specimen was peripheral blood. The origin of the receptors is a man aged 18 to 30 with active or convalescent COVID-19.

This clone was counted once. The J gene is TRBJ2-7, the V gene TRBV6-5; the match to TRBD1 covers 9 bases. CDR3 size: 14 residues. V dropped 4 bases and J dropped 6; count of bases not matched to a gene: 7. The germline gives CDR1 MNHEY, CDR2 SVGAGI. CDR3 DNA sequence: TGTGCCAGCAGTTCTTACCGGGACAGGGTCGAGCAGTACTTC. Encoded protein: CASSSYRDRVEQYF.

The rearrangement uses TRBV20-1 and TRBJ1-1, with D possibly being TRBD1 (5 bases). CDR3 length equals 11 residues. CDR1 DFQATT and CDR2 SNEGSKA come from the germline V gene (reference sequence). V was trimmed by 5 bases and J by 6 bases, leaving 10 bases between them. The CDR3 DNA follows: TGCAGTGCTCCCATAGGGGCTGAAGCTTTCTTT. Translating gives CSAPIGAEAFF.

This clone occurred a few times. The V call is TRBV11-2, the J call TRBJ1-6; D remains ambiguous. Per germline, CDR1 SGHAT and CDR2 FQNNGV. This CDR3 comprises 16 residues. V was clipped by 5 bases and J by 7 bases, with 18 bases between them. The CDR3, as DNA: TGTGCCAGCAGCCTGCAATTCAGTACCATGAATTCACCCCTCCACTTT. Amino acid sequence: CASSLQFSTMNSPLHF.

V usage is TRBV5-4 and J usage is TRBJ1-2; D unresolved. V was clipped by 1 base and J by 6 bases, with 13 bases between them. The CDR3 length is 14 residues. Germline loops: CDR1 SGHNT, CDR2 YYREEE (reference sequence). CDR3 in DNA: TGTGCCAGCAGCTTGATCTCCGGGGAGCATGGCTACACCTTC. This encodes CASSLISGEHGYTF.

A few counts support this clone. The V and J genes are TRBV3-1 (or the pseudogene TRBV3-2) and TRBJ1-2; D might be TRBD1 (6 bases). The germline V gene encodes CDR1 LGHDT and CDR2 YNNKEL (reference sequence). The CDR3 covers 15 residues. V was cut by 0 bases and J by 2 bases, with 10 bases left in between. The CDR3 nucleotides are TGTGCCAGCAGCCAAGATATCAGGGGCAACTATGGCTACACCTTC. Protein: CASSQDIRGNYGYTF.

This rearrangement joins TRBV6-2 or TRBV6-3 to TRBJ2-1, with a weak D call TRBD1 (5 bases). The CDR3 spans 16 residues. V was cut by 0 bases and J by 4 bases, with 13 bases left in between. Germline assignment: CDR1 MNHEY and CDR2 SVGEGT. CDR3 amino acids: CASSYSSRVGYNEQFF. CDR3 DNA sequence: TGTGCCAGCAGTTACTCAAGCAGGGTTGGTTACAATGAGCAGTTCTTC.

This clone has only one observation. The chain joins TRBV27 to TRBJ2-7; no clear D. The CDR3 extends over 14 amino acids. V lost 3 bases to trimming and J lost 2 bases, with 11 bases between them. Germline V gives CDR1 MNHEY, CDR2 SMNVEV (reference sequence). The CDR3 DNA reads TGTGCCAGCAGTTTGGAACCGGGTGCCTACGAGCAGTACTTC. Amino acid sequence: CASSLEPGAYEQYF.

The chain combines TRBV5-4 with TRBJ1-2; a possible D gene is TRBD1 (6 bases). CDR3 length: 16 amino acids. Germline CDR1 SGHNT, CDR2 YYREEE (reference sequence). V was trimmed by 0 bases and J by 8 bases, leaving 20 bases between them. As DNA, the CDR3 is TGTGCCAGCAGCTTGGTTCGGGTCGGGGGGGCTAGCGGCTACACCTTC. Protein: CASSLVRVGGASGYTF.

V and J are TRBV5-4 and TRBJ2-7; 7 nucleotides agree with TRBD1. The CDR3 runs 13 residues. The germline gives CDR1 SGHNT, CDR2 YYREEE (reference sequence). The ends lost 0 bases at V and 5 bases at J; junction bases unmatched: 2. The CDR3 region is CASSLDRGDEQYF. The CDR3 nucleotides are TGTGCCAGCAGCTTGGACAGGGGAGACGAGCAGTACTTC.

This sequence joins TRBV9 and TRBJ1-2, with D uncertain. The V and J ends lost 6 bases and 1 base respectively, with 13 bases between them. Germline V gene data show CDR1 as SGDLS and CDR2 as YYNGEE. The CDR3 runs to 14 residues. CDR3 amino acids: CASTIADYNYGYTF. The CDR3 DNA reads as TGTGCCAGCACCATCGCGGATTATAACTATGGCTACACCTTC.

CDR3 DNA sequence: TGTGCCAGCAGCCGGGACTCCAACCCATACAATGAGCAGTTCTTC. Amino acid sequence: CASSRDSNPYNEQFF. V gene TRBV2 combines with J gene TRBJ2-1; a weak D match, TRBD2 (6 bases). CDR1 is SNHLY, CDR2 FYNNEI, per germline. V lost 6 bases, J lost 4 bases, and 16 bases lay in between. There are 15 residues in the CDR3.

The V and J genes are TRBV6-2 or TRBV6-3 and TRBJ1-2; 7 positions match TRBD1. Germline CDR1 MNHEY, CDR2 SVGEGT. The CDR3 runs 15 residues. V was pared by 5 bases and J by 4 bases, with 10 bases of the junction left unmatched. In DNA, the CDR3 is TGTGCCAGCAGTCAGAGCCTAAACAGGGGCTATGGCTACACCTTC. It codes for CASSQSLNRGYGYTF.

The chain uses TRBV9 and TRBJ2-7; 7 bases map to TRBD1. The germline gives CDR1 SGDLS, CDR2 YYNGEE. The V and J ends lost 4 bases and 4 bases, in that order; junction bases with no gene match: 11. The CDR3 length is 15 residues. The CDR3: CASSLQQGQGYEQYF. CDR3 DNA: TGTGCCAGCAGCTTACAACAGGGGCAGGGTTACGAGCAGTACTTC.

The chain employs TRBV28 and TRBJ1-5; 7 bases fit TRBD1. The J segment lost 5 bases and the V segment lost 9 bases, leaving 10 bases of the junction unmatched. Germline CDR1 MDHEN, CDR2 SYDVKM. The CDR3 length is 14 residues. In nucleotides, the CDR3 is TGTGCCAGTCTATTAGGGGACAGTTATCAGCCCCAGCATTTT. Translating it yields CASLLGDSYQPQHF.

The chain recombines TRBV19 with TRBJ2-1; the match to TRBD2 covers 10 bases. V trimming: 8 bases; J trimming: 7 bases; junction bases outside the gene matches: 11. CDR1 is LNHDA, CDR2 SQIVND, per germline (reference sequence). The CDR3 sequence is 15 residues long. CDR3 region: CASGISGGPWNEQFF. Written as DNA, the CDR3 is TGTGCCAGTGGAATTAGCGGGGGGCCGTGGAATGAGCAGTTCTTC.

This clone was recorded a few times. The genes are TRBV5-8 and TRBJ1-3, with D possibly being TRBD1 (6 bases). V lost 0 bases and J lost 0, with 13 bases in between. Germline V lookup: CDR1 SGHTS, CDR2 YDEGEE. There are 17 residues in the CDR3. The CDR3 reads CASSLATGRHSGNTIYF. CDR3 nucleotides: TGTGCCAGCAGCTTGGCAACAGGGCGACACTCTGGAAACACCATATATTTT.

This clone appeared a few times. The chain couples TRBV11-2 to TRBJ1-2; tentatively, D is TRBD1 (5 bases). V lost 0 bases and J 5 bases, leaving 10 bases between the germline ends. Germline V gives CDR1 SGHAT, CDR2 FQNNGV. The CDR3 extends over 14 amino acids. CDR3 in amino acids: CASSLDQTVYGYTF. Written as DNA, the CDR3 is TGTGCCAGCAGCTTAGATCAGACAGTTTATGGCTACACCTTC.